These T cell receptor beta chains were read from a single sample in a study of CD8+ T cells in alopecia areata. TCRdb's table, derived via immunoSEQ multiplex PCR, lists solely in-frame clones and lacks some. The data show 150,000 to 250,000 clones, roughly 60% seen once. Sequences were derived from CD4+ T cells sorted from blood, sampled at week 24, from a patient treated with tofacitinib. These receptors were obtained from a human donor with alopecia areata. CDR3s include the opening cysteine and the closing phenylalanine or tryptophan. Fields, in order: V gene, clone size, J gene, D gene, CDR3 protein, CDR3 DNA. A D gene is named only where the DNA matches it firmly. The size field is filled for only some rows; it gives once, few, many or a size class.

>TRBV20-1|few|TRBJ1-1|-
CSALSGTLAFF
TGCAGTGCTCTGAGTGGGACCTTAGCTTTCTTT
>TRBV7-9|once|TRBJ1-1|-
CASSLPGGTLTEAFF
TGTGCCAGCAGCCTACCGGGGGGAACGCTCACTGAAGCTTTCTTT
>TRBV11-2|-|TRBJ1-2|TRBD1
CASRPGQWENGYTF
TGTGCCAGCAGACCGGGACAGTGGGAGAATGGCTACACCTTC
>TRBV30|-|TRBJ2-7|-
CAWSVILGGEQYF
TGTGCCTGGAGTGTAATTTTGGGTGGCGAGCAGTACTTC
>TRBV6-1|-|TRBJ1-2|-
CASSALDRSYGYTF
TGTGCCAGCAGTGCGCTTGACAGATCCTATGGCTACACCTTC
>TRBV30|-|TRBJ1-2|-
CAWNTGGTTYGYTF
TGTGCCTGGAATACGGGGGGCACAACCTATGGCTACACCTTC
>TRBV19|few|TRBJ1-1|-
CASSPRPTERNTEAFF
TGTGCCAGTAGTCCTCGCCCGACAGAAAGGAACACTGAAGCTTTCTTT
>TRBV9|-|TRBJ1-2|-
CASSGRTDGYTF
TGTGCCAGCAGCGGCAGGACGGATGGCTACACCTTC
>TRBV18|-|TRBJ2-5|TRBD2
CASSPPSGGVRSQETQYF
TGTGCCAGCTCACCACCCAGCGGGGGCGTTCGATCCCAAGAGACCCAGTACTTC
>TRBV2|-|TRBJ2-7|TRBD2
CASSDFGRAYEQYF
TGTGCCAGCAGTGATTTCGGGAGGGCCTACGAGCAGTACTTC
>TRBV2|-|TRBJ2-3|-
CASGLALGSTDTQYF
TGTGCCAGCGGACTCGCGCTAGGGAGCACAGATACGCAGTATTTT
>TRBV15|-|TRBJ1-2|-
CATSMREPNYGYTF
TGTGCCACCAGCATGAGGGAGCCCAACTATGGCTACACCTTC
>TRBV14|-|TRBJ2-1|-
CASSRGVLLFF
TGTGCCAGCAGCCGGGGGGTATTGCTGTTCTTC
>TRBV23-1|-|TRBJ2-1|-
CARETYNEQFF
TGCGCCAGGGAAACCTACAATGAGCAGTTCTTC
>TRBV9|-|TRBJ1-1|-
CASSVGWNTEAFF
TGTGCCAGCAGCGTAGGGTGGAACACTGAAGCTTTCTTT
>TRBV20-1|-|TRBJ2-7|-
CSATPGYEQYF
TGCAGTGCTACCCCAGGCTACGAGCAGTACTTC
>TRBV2|few|TRBJ2-1|TRBD2
CASMPDLAGQQFF
TGTGCCAGCATGCCTGATTTAGCGGGACAGCAGTTCTTC
>TRBV7-9|-|TRBJ1-2|-
CASSFTGLGGYTF
TGTGCCAGCAGCTTTACAGGGCTGGGTGGCTACACCTTC
>TRBV18|-|TRBJ2-3|-
CASSPVAAGLTDTQYF
TGTGCCAGCTCACCCGTAGCGGCGGGTCTCACAGATACGCAGTATTTT
>TRBV6-5|-|TRBJ1-2|-
CASSSGDYGYTF
TGTGCCAGCAGTTCAGGGGACTATGGCTACACCTTC
>TRBV11-2|few|TRBJ2-3|-
CASSLGGTDTQYF
TGTGCCAGCAGCTTGGGTGGTACAGATACGCAGTATTTT
>TRBV5-1|few|TRBJ1-1|TRBD1
CASSVGQGTEAFF
TGCGCCAGCAGCGTGGGACAGGGCACTGAAGCTTTCTTT
>TRBV29-1|-|TRBJ2-3|TRBD1
CSIAKTGSTDTQYF
TGCAGCATTGCGAAGACAGGGAGCACAGATACGCAGTATTTT
>TRBV7-9|once|TRBJ1-2|-
CASSLSGATGGYTF
TGTGCCAGCAGCTTATCTGGGGCGACGGGAGGCTACACCTTC
>TRBV11-2|-|TRBJ1-2|-
CASSRSRGNYGYTF
TGTGCCAGCTCCCGCTCTAGGGGGAACTATGGCTACACCTTC
>TRBV30|-|TRBJ2-7|TRBD2
CAWSRATSGIHEQYF
TGTGCCTGGAGTCGAGCGACTAGCGGGATTCACGAGCAGTACTTC
>TRBV5-4|few|TRBJ2-5|-
CASSGGTAKETQYF
TGTGCCAGCAGCGGAGGGACAGCAAAAGAGACCCAGTACTTC
>TRBV2|-|TRBJ2-7|-
CASTRQLYEQYF
TGTGCCAGCACCCGACAACTTTACGAGCAGTACTTC
>TRBV30|-|TRBJ1-5|-
CAWSVQVNQPQHF
TGTGCCTGGAGTGTGCAGGTCAATCAGCCCCAGCATTTT
>TRBV4-1|-|TRBJ1-1|-
CASSPPLQGHTEAFF
TGCGCCAGCAGCCCACCCTTGCAGGGTCACACTGAAGCTTTCTTT
>TRBV7-9|-|TRBJ2-2|-
CASSSDGGIGELFF
TGTGCCAGCAGCTCCGACGGGGGAATCGGGGAGCTGTTTTTT
>TRBV7-2|-|TRBJ1-2|TRBD1
CASSFYPDRSYGYTF
TGTGCCAGCAGCTTTTATCCGGACAGGAGCTATGGCTACACCTTC
>TRBV5-4|once|TRBJ1-1|-
CASSSLINTEAFF
TGTGCCAGCAGCTCCCTTATTAACACTGAAGCTTTCTTT
>TRBV7-9|-|TRBJ2-5|-
CASSLYWDFEETQYF
TGTGCCAGCAGCTTATATTGGGATTTCGAAGAGACCCAGTACTTC
>TRBV5-1|-|TRBJ2-2|-
CASSWWTATNTGELFF
TGCGCCAGCAGCTGGTGGACCGCAACCAACACCGGGGAGCTGTTTTTT
>TRBV25-1|-|TRBJ2-1|-
CASSAGQYNEQFF
TGTGCCAGCAGTGCAGGACAGTACAATGAGCAGTTCTTC
>TRBV7-3|few|TRBJ1-2|-
CASSPDSNYGYTF
TGTGCCAGCAGTCCGGACAGTAACTATGGCTACACCTTC
>TRBV5-1|-|TRBJ2-7|-
CASTADSYEQYF
TGCGCCAGCACAGCTGACTCCTACGAGCAGTACTTC
>TRBV7-9|many|TRBJ2-4|TRBD2
CASSPGLAEGILAKNIQYF
TGTGCCAGCAGCCCGGGACTAGCGGAGGGAATCTTAGCCAAAAACATTCAGTACTTC
>TRBV5-1|once|TRBJ1-2|-
CASREGGIRVGYTF
TGCGCCAGCAGAGAGGGAGGGATAAGAGTTGGCTACACCTTC
>TRBV5-1|-|TRBJ2-5|TRBD2
CASSISGSKQETQYF
TGCGCCAGCAGCATCAGCGGGAGTAAACAAGAGACCCAGTACTTC
>TRBV2|-|TRBJ2-2|-
CASSQLRGTGELFF
TGTGCCAGCAGCCAGCTAAGAGGGACCGGGGAGCTGTTTTTT
>TRBV7-3|-|TRBJ2-3|-
CASSHGQDTQYF
TGTGCCAGCAGCCACGGCCAAGATACGCAGTATTTT
>TRBV6-6|few|TRBJ2-5|TRBD2
CASSNGGETQYF
TGTGCCAGCAGTAACGGGGGGGAGACCCAGTACTTC
>TRBV19|-|TRBJ2-5|-
CASSIGLQETQYF
TGTGCCAGTAGTATTGGGCTACAAGAGACCCAGTACTTC
>TRBV9|-|TRBJ2-7|TRBD1
CASSVGDRGLTYEQYF
TGTGCCAGCAGCGTAGGGGACAGGGGGCTAACCTACGAGCAGTACTTC
>TRBV7-2|-|TRBJ2-3|-
CASSLARLGPQSTQYF
TGTGCCAGCAGCTTAGCTCGGCTAGGGCCCCAATCTACGCAGTATTTT
>TRBV4-3|few|TRBJ2-7|-
CASSQVVNARSYEQYF
TGCGCCAGCAGCCAAGTCGTAAACGCTCGTTCCTACGAGCAGTACTTC